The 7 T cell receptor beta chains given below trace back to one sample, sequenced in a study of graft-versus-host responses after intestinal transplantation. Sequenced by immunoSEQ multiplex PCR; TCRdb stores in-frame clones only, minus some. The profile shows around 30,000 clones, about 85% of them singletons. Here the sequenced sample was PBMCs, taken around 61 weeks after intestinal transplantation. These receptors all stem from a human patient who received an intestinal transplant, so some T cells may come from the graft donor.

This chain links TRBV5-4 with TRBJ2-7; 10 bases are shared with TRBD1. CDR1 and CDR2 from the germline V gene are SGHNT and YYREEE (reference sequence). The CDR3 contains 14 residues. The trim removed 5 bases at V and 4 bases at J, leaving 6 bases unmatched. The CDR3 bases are TGTGCCAGCAGTCCCGGGACAGGGGCATACGAGCAGTACTTC. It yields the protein CASSPGTGAYEQYF. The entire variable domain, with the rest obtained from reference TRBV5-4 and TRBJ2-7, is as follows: ETGVTQSPTHLIKTRGQQVTLRCSSQSGHNTVSWYQQALGQGPQFIFQYYREEENGRGNFPPRFSGLQFPNYSSELNVNALELDDSALYLCASSPGTGAYEQYFGPGTRLTVT.

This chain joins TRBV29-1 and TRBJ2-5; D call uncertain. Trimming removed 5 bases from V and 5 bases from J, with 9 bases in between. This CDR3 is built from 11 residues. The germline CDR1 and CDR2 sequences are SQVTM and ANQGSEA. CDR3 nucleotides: TGCAGCGTTATGTCGGGTGAGACCCAGTACTTC. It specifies CSVMSGETQYF.

For the CDR3, the DNA is TGTGCCAGCAGCTTATTCTGGACTAGCGGGGGGCACAGCTCCTACGAGCAGTACTTC. Its translation: CASSLFWTSGGHSSYEQYF. The chain has TRBV11-2 and TRBJ2-7; 14 positions agree with TRBD2. This CDR3 spans 19 amino acids. V was pared by 2 bases and J by 0 bases, with 9 bases of the junction left unmatched. The germline CDR1 and CDR2 sequences are SGHAT and FQNNGV.

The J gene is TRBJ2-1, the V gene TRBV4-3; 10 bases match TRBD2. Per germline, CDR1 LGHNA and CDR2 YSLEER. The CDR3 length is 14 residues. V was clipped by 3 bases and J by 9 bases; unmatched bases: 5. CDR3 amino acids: CASSHQRGGSEQFF. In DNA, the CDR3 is TGCGCCAGCAGCCATCAGCGGGGGGGCAGTGAGCAGTTCTTC.

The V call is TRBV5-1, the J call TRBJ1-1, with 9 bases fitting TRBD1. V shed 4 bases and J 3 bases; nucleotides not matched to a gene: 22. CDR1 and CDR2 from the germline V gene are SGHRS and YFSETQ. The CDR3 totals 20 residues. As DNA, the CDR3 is TGCGCCAGCAGCAGACGAATTAGAGGGACGGGACAGGGAGGGGACACTGAAGCTTTCTTT. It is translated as CASSRRIRGTGQGGDTEAFF.

The CDR3 sequence is CASSSPQGGTDTQYF. The CDR3 DNA reads as TGTGCCAGCAGTTCCCCACAGGGAGGCACAGATACGCAGTATTTT. The chain combines TRBV6-6 with TRBJ2-3; D might be TRBD1 (6 bases). Per germline, CDR1 MNHNY and CDR2 SVGAGI (reference sequence). V lost 4 bases to trimming and J lost 1 base, with 12 bases between them. This CDR3 is 15 amino acids long.

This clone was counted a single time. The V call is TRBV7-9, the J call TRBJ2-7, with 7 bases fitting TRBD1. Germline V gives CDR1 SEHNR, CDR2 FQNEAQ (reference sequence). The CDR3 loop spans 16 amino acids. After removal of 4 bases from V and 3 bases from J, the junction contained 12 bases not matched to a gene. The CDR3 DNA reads TGTGCCAGCAGCTCGACCGACAGGGAGAAGTTCTACGAGCAGTACTTC. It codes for CASSSTDREKFYEQYF.